This TCR beta chain appears in the sequencing data of a study of shared clonotypes between healthy human individuals. Whole-study context: For every donor, three CD4 naive, three CD4 memory, two CD8 naive and one CD8 memory plates were used.

This clone was seen just once. The antigen is undetermined. TCRdb's copy holds only in-frame clones and misses some; the assay was immunoSEQ multiplex PCR. The table lists 1.4 million or so clones, roughly 98.5% of them singletons, with around 0.33% in the top ten. The CDR3 runs 16 residues. Germline V gives CDR1 MNHEY, CDR2 SVGAGI. V was cut by 1 base and J by 5 bases, with 15 bases left in between. Study findings and constraints: Among donors, the sharing of clonotypes was expected to be influenced by sequencing depth.

The receptor comes from a man aged 25-40 years in good health. The sequenced sample was naive CD4+ T cells sorted from blood. Noted subset: CD45RA+ positively selected. This chain joins TRBV6-5 and TRBJ2-1; D possibly corresponds to TRBD1 (6 bases). This CDR3 reads CASSYFPGQKHNEQFF. The CDR3 DNA sequence: TGTGCCAGCAGTTACTTCCCGGGACAAAAGCACAATGAGCAGTTCTTC.